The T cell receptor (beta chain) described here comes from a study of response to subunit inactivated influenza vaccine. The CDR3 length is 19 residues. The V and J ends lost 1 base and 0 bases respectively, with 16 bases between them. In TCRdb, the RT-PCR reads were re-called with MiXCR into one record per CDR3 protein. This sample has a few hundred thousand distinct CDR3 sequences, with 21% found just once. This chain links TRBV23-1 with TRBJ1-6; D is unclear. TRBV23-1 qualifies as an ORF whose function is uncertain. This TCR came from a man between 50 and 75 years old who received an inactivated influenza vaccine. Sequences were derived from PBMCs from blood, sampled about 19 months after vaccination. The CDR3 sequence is CASSQFGQDHSSYNSPLHF. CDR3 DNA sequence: TGCGCCAGCAGTCAATTTGGCCAAGACCATAGCTCCTATAATTCACCCCTCCACTTT.